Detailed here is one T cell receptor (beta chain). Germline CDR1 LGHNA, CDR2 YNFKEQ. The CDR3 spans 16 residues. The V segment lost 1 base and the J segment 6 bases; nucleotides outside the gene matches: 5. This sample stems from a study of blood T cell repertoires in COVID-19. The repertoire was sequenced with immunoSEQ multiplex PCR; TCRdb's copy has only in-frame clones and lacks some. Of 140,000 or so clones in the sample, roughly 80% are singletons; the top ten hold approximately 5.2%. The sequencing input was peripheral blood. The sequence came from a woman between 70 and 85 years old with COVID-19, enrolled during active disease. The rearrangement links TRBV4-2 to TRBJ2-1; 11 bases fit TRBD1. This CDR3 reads CASSQVGTGGRNEQFF. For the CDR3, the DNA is TGTGCCAGCAGCCAAGTAGGGACAGGGGGGCGCAATGAGCAGTTCTTC.